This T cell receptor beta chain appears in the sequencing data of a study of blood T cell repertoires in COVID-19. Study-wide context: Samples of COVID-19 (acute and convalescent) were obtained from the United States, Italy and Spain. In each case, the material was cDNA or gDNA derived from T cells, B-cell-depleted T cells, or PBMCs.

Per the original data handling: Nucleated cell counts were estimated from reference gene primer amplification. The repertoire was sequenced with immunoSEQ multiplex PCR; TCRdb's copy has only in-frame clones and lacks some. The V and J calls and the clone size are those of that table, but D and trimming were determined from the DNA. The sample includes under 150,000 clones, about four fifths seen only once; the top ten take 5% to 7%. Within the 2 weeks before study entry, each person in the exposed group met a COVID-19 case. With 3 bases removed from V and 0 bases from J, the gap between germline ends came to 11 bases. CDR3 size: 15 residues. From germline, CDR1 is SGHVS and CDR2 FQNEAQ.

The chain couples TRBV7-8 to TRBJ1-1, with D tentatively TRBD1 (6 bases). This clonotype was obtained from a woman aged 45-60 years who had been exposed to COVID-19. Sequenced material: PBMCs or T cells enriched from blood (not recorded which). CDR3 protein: CASSLTGTLNTEAFF. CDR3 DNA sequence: TGTGCCAGCAGCTTGACCGGGACATTGAACACTGAAGCTTTCTTT. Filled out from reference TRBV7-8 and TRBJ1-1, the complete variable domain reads GAGVSQSPRYKVAKRGQDVALRCDPISGHVSLFWYQQALGQGPEFLTYFQNEAQLDKSGLPSDRFFAERPEGSVSTLKIQRTQQEDSAVYLCASSLTGTLNTEAFFGQGTRLTVV.